These 19 T cell receptor beta chains were sequenced from one sample in a study of blood T cell repertoires in COVID-19. TCRdb's copy holds only in-frame clones and misses some; the assay was immunoSEQ multiplex PCR. The table has 150,000 or so clones, 75% to 90% seen once. What was sequenced was PBMCs or T cells enriched from blood (not recorded which). The receptors were gathered from a woman between 50 and 59 years old who had recovered from COVID-19.

V and J are TRBV7-9 and TRBJ1-5; TRBD1 agrees at 7 bases. V lost 4 bases, J lost 7 bases, and 7 bases stayed unmatched. Per germline, CDR1 SEHNR and CDR2 FQNEAQ (reference sequence). This CDR3 is 14 amino acids long. CDR3 nucleotide sequence: TGTGCCAGCAGCTCACAGGGGCTTGAACAGCCCCAGCATTTT. This sequence encodes CASSSQGLEQPQHF. Complete variable domain (other parts from reference TRBV7-9 and TRBJ1-5): DTGVSQNPRHKITKRGQNVTFRCDPISEHNRLYWYRQTLGQGPEFLTYFQNEAQLEKSRLLSDRFSAERPKGSFSTLEIQRTEQGDSAMYLCASSSQGLEQPQHFGDGTRLSIL.

DNA of the CDR3: TGTGCCAGCGCGTTCGGGACAGGGAATCAGCCCCAGCATTTT. It is translated as CASAFGTGNQPQHF. The J gene is TRBJ1-5, the V gene TRBV27, with TRBD1 identical over 9 bases. Germline values: CDR1 MNHEY, CDR2 SMNVEV (reference sequence). V shed 8 bases and J 4 bases; nucleotides not matched to a gene: 6. The length of the CDR3 is 14 residues.

On this clone: The same CDR3 can be traced to other DNA sequences in this sample. The chain uses TRBV7-2 and TRBJ2-5; D gene unclear. The CDR3 sequence is 11 residues long. Germline CDR1 reads SGHTA; CDR2 reads FQGNSA. V gave up 2 bases and J gave up 5 bases, with 3 bases separating them. CDR3 coding DNA: TGTGCCAGCAGCTTACAGGAGACCCAGTACTTC. Protein: CASSLQETQYF. Together with reference TRBV7-2 and TRBJ2-5, the CDR3 gives the full variable domain: GAGVSQSPSNKVTEKGKDVELRCDPISGHTALYWYRQSLGQGLEFLIYFQGNSAPDKSGLPSDRFSAERTGGSVSTLTIQRTQQEDSAVYLCASSLQETQYFGPGTRLLVL.

J is TRBJ2-2 and V is TRBV11-3; the match to TRBD2 covers 10 bases. V dropped 6 bases and J dropped 4; count of bases not matched to a gene: 14. This CDR3 is 18 amino acids long. Germline V CDR1 and CDR2: SGHNT, YENEEA. CDR3 in DNA: TGTGCCAGCAGTTTCGCGATCCTAGCGGGAGCGGGCACCGGGGAGCTGTTTTTT. It codes for CASSFAILAGAGTGELFF. Full variable domain (remainder filled in from reference TRBV11-3 and TRBJ2-2): EAGVVQSPRYKIIEKKQPVAFWCNPISGHNTLYWYLQNLGQGPELLIRYENEEAVDDSQLPKDRFSAERLKGVDSTLKIQPAELGDSAVYLCASSFAILAGAGTGELFFGEGSRLTVL.

The chain uses TRBV19 and TRBJ2-5; 15 bases are a match to TRBD2. From germline, CDR1 is LNHDA and CDR2 SQIVND (reference sequence). The CDR3 is 17 residues long. The V segment lost 5 bases and the J segment 3 bases; nucleotides outside the gene matches: 7. CDR3: CASSLRTSGGAEETQYF. The CDR3, as DNA: TGTGCCAGTAGTCTCCGGACTAGCGGGGGGGCCGAAGAGACCCAGTACTTC.

This chain joins TRBV14 and TRBJ1-1; D is undetermined. V lost 1 base and J 4 bases, leaving 13 bases between the germline ends. There are 15 residues in the CDR3. Germline CDR1 is SGHDN and CDR2 is FVKESK. This CDR3 reads CASSQVIGAGTEAFF. The CDR3 coding sequence is TGTGCCAGCAGCCAAGTGATTGGTGCGGGCACTGAAGCTTTCTTT.

V gene TRBV18 combines with J gene TRBJ1-6; 7 nucleotides match TRBD1. Germline assignment: CDR1 KGHSH and CDR2 LQKENI. This CDR3 is built from 15 residues. V lost 5 bases and J lost 7; bases outside the gene matches: 8. Here the CDR3 DNA reads TGTGCCAGCTCATCACAAGACAGGGTGAATTCACCCCTCCACTTT. Translation: CASSSQDRVNSPLHF.

The chain carries TRBV11-3 and TRBJ2-1, with no clear D. The V gene lost 5 bases and the J gene lost 7 bases, with 15 bases spanning the gap. Germline CDR1 and CDR2: SGHNT and YENEEA. The CDR3 extends over 14 amino acids. The CDR3 loop reads CASSHTPQQNEQFF. For the CDR3, the DNA is TGTGCCAGCAGCCACACCCCCCAACAGAATGAGCAGTTCTTC.

This clone was detected once. This chain uses TRBV28 with TRBJ1-2; weak D call: TRBD1 (5 bases). Looked up from germline, CDR1 is MDHEN and CDR2 is SYDVKM. Trimming removed 8 bases from V and 4 bases from J, with 14 bases in between. CDR3 size: 13 residues. The CDR3 reads CASGGDLGYGYTF. In DNA, the CDR3 is TGTGCCAGCGGGGGGGACCTTGGCTATGGCTACACCTTC.

This chain joins TRBV6-4 and TRBJ2-1; TRBD2 matches 11 bases. After removal of 6 bases from V and 5 bases from J, the junction contained 6 bases not matched to a gene. The CDR3 has 15 residues. Germline V gene data show CDR1 as MRHNA and CDR2 as SNTAGT. The CDR3 DNA reads as TGTGCCAGCAGCGTGGGACTAGCGGCGAACAATGAGCAGTTCTTC. The encoded protein is CASSVGLAANNEQFF.

V and J are TRBV9 and TRBJ1-2; 7 bases align to TRBD1. V shed 3 bases, J shed 2 bases, and the junction held 10 bases outside the gene matches. The CDR3 is made up of 16 amino acids. CDR1 is SGDLS and CDR2 is YYNGEE in the germline V gene. The CDR3 reads CASSEGATPENYGYTF. CDR3 DNA sequence: TGTGCCAGCAGCGAGGGGGCCACTCCGGAGAACTATGGCTACACCTTC.

The chain recombines TRBV25-1 with TRBJ1-6, with D possibly being TRBD1 (5 bases). This CDR3 spans 15 amino acids. V lost 0 bases, J lost 6 bases, and 9 bases lay in between. In germline, CDR1 is MGHDK, CDR2 SYGVNS. CDR3 in amino acids: CASSEYGDFNSPLHF. Here the CDR3 DNA reads TGTGCCAGCAGTGAATATGGGGACTTTAATTCACCCCTCCACTTT.

This clone came up a few times. The rearrangement joins TRBV21-1 to TRBJ1-6; the table's D gene call, TRBD1, was not cross checked with the DNA. TRBV21-1 is recorded as a pseudogene. CDR3 length: 18 amino acids. The CDR3 DNA follows: TGTGCCAGCAGCCGCTACACCCGGACAGGCCTCTATAATTCACCCCTCCACTTT. Amino acids: CASSRYTRTGLYNSPLHF.

The genes are TRBV5-1 and TRBJ2-1, with 7 bases identical to TRBD1. V was pared by 4 bases and J by 4 bases, with 5 bases of the junction left unmatched. The V gene's germline CDR1 is SGHRS and CDR2 YFSETQ. This CDR3 is built from 14 residues. In nucleotides, the CDR3 is TGCGCCAGCAGCGCCCGGACAGGATACAATGAGCAGTTCTTC. Protein product: CASSARTGYNEQFF.

J is TRBJ2-1 and V is TRBV7-9; 10 nucleotides match TRBD1. The germline gives CDR1 SEHNR, CDR2 FQNEAQ (reference sequence). The CDR3 has 15 amino acids. V shed 5 bases and J 6 bases; nucleotides not matched to a gene: 7. CDR3 sequence: CASSARDRGGNEQFF. The CDR3 DNA sequence: TGTGCCAGCAGCGCCCGGGACAGGGGTGGCAATGAGCAGTTCTTC.

This chain connects TRBV14 to TRBJ1-3; D gene unclear. CDR1 and CDR2 (germline): SGHDN, FVKESK. CDR3 size: 16 residues. V lost 4 bases and J lost 0, with 13 bases in between. CDR3 amino acids: CASSPRNQVSGNTIYF. The DNA for the CDR3 is TGTGCCAGCAGCCCACGGAACCAGGTCTCTGGAAACACCATATATTTT.

This clone appeared once. CDR3 nucleotides: TGTGCCAGTGAGCCCCGACAGGGATCCACTGAAGCTTTCTTT. Its protein product is CASEPRQGSTEAFF. This sequence joins TRBV2 and TRBJ1-1; 7 bases align to TRBD1. CDR1 SNHLY and CDR2 FYNNEI come from the germline V gene. The V gene end was trimmed by 9 bases and the J gene end by 4 bases; junction bases not matched to a gene: 11. CDR3 size: 14 residues.

A word on this clone: Other DNA sequences in the same sample also yield this CDR3. V is TRBV18 and J is TRBJ1-5, with TRBD1 identical over 7 bases. Germline values: CDR1 KGHSH, CDR2 LQKENI. The CDR3 covers 15 residues. V shed 0 bases and J 6 bases; nucleotides not matched to a gene: 5. The CDR3 nucleotides are TGTGCCAGCTCACCACCGGGGCAGGGGGGTCAGCCCCAGCATTTT. This codes for CASSPPGQGGQPQHF.

J is TRBJ2-7 and V is TRBV21-1; the table's D gene call, TRBD2, was not cross checked with the DNA. TRBV21-1 is labeled a pseudogene. The CDR3 contains 14 residues. The CDR3 sequence: CASSSQVASYEQYV. The DNA of the CDR3 is TGTGCCAGCAGCTCCCAAGTAGCATCGTACGAGCAGTACGTC.